This T cell receptor beta chain emerged from a study of blood T cells in healthy people across ages. A second about 6 to 12 cycle PCR used barcoded and J-beta primers. TCRdb re-derived calls from the 5' RACE reads in MiXCR, one entry per CDR3 protein. In the table there are some 1.6 million distinct CDR3 sequences, about 35% of which are singletons. Trimming cost V 7 bases and J 8 bases, with 9 bases left between them. Germline loops: CDR1 SEHNR, CDR2 FQNEAQ (reference sequence). The CDR3 length is 11 residues. The TCR originated in a woman younger than 45 in good health. The chain combines TRBV7-9 with TRBJ2-1; D remains unclear. The sequenced material came from blood. The DNA for the CDR3 is TGTGCCAGCACCGCCGGGCATGAGCAGTTCTTC. Encoded protein: CASTAGHEQFF. The entire variable domain, with the rest obtained from reference TRBV7-9 and TRBJ2-1, is as follows: DTGVSQNPRHKITKRGQNVTFRCDPISEHNRLYWYRQTLGQGPEFLTYFQNEAQLEKSRLLSDRFSAERPKGSFSTLEIQRTEQGDSAMYLCASTAGHEQFFGPGTRLTVL.